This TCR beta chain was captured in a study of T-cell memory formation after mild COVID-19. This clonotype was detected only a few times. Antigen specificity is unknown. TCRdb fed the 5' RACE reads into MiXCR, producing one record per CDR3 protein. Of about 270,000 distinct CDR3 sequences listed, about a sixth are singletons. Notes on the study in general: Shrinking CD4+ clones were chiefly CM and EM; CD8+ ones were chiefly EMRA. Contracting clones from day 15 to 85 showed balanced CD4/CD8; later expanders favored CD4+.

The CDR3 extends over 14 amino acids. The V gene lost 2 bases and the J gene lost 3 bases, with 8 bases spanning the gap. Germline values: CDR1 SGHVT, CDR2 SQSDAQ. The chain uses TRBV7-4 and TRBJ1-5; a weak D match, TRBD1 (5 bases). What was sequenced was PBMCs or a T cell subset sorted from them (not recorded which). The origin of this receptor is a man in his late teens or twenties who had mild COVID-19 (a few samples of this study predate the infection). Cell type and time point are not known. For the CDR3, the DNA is TGTGCCAGCAGCTTACAGGGAATCAATCAGCCCCAGCATTTT. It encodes CASSLQGINQPQHF.